This T cell receptor (beta chain) was sequenced in a study of PD-1 blockade in classical Hodgkin lymphoma. Regarding the study as a whole: Reports described newly diagnosed patients as having lower baseline TCR diversity than healthy donors. When nivolumab was started under 1 year after ASCT, patients were excluded. Newly diagnosed and completely responding patients shared comparable baseline diversity. In CD4+ cells, TCR diversity went up significantly by C4D1, but in CD8+ cells it did not.

Time point of the sample: cycle 4 day 1 (C4D1), after around six weeks of nivolumab. Every single patient, without exception, relapsed after autologous stem cell transplantation, and brentuximab vedotin exposure varied. Assay used: immunoSEQ multiplex PCR; TCRdb lists only in-frame clones, some missing. Of over 8,500 clones in the sample, about 87% are singletons; the top ten hold roughly 25%. For this clone: Its antigen is currently unknown.

The CDR3 contains 15 residues. The V gene lost 8 bases and the J gene lost 3 bases, with 16 bases spanning the gap. Germline loops: CDR1 MNHEY, CDR2 SMNVEV (reference sequence). This TCR derives from a human donor with classical Hodgkin lymphoma. V and J are TRBV27 and TRBJ2-2; TRBD2 is a possible D gene (6 bases). The source material was peripheral blood mononuclear cells (PBMCs), sampled before the fourth cycle of nivolumab. Here the CDR3 reads CASSGLWRDTGELFF. CDR3 sequence (DNA): TGTGCCAGCTCAGGACTTTGGAGGGACACCGGGGAGCTGTTTTTT.